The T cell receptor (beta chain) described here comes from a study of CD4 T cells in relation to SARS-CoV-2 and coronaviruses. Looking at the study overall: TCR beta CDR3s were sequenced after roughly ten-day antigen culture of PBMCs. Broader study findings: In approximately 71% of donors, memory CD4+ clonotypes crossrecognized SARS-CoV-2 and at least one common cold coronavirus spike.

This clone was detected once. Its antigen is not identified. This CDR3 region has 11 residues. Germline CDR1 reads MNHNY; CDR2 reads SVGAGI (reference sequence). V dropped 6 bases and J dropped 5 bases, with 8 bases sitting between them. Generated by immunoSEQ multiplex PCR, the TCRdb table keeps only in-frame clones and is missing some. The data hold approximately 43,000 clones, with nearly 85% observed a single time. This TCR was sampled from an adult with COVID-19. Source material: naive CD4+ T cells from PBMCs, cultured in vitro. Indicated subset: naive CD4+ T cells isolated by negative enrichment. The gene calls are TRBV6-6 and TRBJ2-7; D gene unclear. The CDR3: CASRRNDEQYF. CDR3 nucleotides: TGTGCCAGCAGGAGGAACGACGAGCAGTACTTC.